Below, 6 T cell receptor beta chains from the same sample are listed, as sequenced in a study of blood T cell repertoires in COVID-19. Profiled with immunoSEQ multiplex PCR; TCRdb holds only in-frame clones, not every one. The sample lists 350,000 to 400,000 clones, just over 90% seen once, with about 0.86% in the top ten. Material for sequencing was PBMCs or T cells enriched from blood (not recorded which). These receptors originate from a woman between 40 and 50 years old who had been exposed to COVID-19.

For the CDR3, the DNA is TGTGCCATCAGTGAGGGGGGCATGTACACTGAAGCTTTCTTT. Translation: CAISEGGMYTEAFF. The chain is built from TRBV10-3 and TRBJ1-1; D possibly corresponds to TRBD1 (6 bases). CDR3 size: 14 residues. Germline V lookup: CDR1 ENHRY, CDR2 SYGVKD. V lost 2 bases to trimming and J lost 3 bases, with 10 bases between them.

J is TRBJ1-1 and V is TRBV12-3 or TRBV12-4; TRBD1 agrees at 8 bases. Germline trimming cut 8 bases from V and 6 bases from J; bases unmatched to any gene: 5. This CDR3 region has 12 residues. The CDR3 region is CASGQGGAEAFF. In nucleotides, the CDR3 is TGTGCCAGCGGACAGGGAGGTGCTGAAGCTTTCTTT.

The rearrangement links TRBV6-1 to TRBJ2-6; 10 bases line up with TRBD1. V gave up 4 bases and J gave up 0 bases; unmatched junction bases: 3. From germline, CDR1 is MNHNS and CDR2 SASEGT. This CDR3 contains 17 residues. Here the CDR3 DNA reads TGTGCCAGCAGTGGACAGGGGGCAAGCTCTGGGGCCAACGTCCTGACTTTC. Translation gives CASSGQGASSGANVLTF.

For this clone: Other nucleotide sequences from this sample produce the same CDR3. The chain has TRBV5-4 and TRBJ2-7; 9 bases agree with TRBD1. V trimming: 4 bases; J trimming: 0 bases; junction bases outside the gene matches: 5. The germline CDR1 and CDR2 sequences are SGHNT and YYREEE (reference sequence). CDR3 length equals 15 residues. As DNA, the CDR3 is TGTGCCAGCAGCCCGGGACAGGGCGGCTCCTACGAGCAGTACTTC. This encodes CASSPGQGGSYEQYF.

The chain has TRBV27 and TRBJ1-2; D call uncertain. V was trimmed by 4 bases and J by 7 bases, leaving 19 bases between them. From germline, CDR1 is MNHEY and CDR2 SMNVEV (reference sequence). The length of the CDR3 is 15 residues. The chain's CDR3 is CASSSSARLSRGYTF. In DNA, the CDR3 is TGTGCCAGCAGTTCCTCTGCTCGCCTCTCGCGTGGCTACACCTTC.

This chain links TRBV4-3 with TRBJ1-5, with a tentative D call TRBD1 (5 bases). The V gene's germline CDR1 is LGHNA and CDR2 YSLEER. This CDR3 has 15 residues. V was cut by 5 bases and J by 5 bases, with 16 bases left in between. This CDR3 is CASSLFAGKDQPQHF. The DNA for the CDR3 is TGCGCCAGCAGCTTATTTGCAGGGAAAGATCAGCCCCAGCATTTT.